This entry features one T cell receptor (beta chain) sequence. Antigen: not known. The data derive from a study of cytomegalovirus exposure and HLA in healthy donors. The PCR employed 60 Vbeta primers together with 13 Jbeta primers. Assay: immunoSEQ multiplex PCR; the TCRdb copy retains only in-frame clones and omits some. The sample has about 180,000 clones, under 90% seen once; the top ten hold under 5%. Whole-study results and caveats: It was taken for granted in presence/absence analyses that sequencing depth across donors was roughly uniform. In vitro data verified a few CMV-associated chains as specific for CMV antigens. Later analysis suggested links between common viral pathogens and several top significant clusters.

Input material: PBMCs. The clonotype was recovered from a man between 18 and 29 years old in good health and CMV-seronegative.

Written as DNA, the CDR3 is TGTGCCAGCAGCTTAGGCAAACGAGCCTATGGCTACACCTTC. It is translated as CASSLGKRAYGYTF. V and J are TRBV7-2 and TRBJ1-2; D is undetermined. Germline V gene data show CDR1 as SGHTA and CDR2 as FQGNSA. The CDR3 spans 14 residues. Trimming stripped 1 base from V and 4 bases from J, with 10 bases between.